These 16 T cell receptor beta chains originate from one sample sequenced in a study of glioma-infiltrating T cells after dendritic cell vaccination. Time point defined: after dendritic cell vaccination, including at tumor progression/relapse. Some clones are missing from TCRdb's copy, which holds only in-frame ones; the method was immunoSEQ multiplex PCR. The sample includes 72,000 or so clones, more than 75% of them seen just once. The sample consisted of blood, taken after dendritic cell vaccination. These receptors were obtained from a human donor with glioblastoma.

V gene TRBV9 combines with J gene TRBJ2-1; 11 nucleotides match TRBD2. The CDR3 totals 15 residues. V was clipped by 4 bases and J by 9 bases; unmatched bases: 9. Germline V gene sequence: CDR1 SGDLS, CDR2 YYNGEE. The CDR3 nucleotides read TGTGCCAGCAGCTCCCTTAGCGGGGGGGCAGGTGAGCAGTTCTTC. Its protein is CASSSLSGGAGEQFF.

The chain is built from TRBV4-1 and TRBJ1-5; D is ambiguous. Trimming took 0 bases from V and 0 from J, leaving 12 bases between them. The CDR3 has 17 residues. Germline V CDR1 and CDR2: MGHRA, YSYEKL. The CDR3 sequence is CASSQEGGRSSNQPQHF. DNA of the CDR3: TGCGCCAGCAGCCAAGAGGGAGGTCGGTCTAGCAATCAGCCCCAGCATTTT.

The chain couples TRBV19 to TRBJ1-1, with D perhaps TRBD1 (6 bases). The CDR3 covers 17 residues. Per germline, CDR1 LNHDA and CDR2 SQIVND (reference sequence). Trimming shortened V by 6 bases and J by 0 bases, and 20 bases separated the two germline ends. CDR3 coding DNA: TGTGCCAGTAGAGGGGAAACAGGGTCAAAGATGAACACTGAAGCTTTCTTT. Translated: CASRGETGSKMNTEAFF.

V gene TRBV5-6 combines with J gene TRBJ2-3; a possible D gene is TRBD1 (6 bases). With 7 bases removed from V and 4 bases from J, the gap between germline ends came to 10 bases. The CDR3 sequence is 12 residues long. The germline V gene has CDR1 SGHDT and CDR2 YYEEEE. CDR3 in amino acids: CASSGGPDTQYF. The CDR3 coding sequence is TGTGCCAGCTCTGGGGGCCCAGATACGCAGTATTTT.

This chain joins TRBV2 and TRBJ2-7; 8 bases match TRBD1. The germline gives CDR1 SNHLY, CDR2 FYNNEI. The CDR3 consists of 14 residues. V lost 4 bases to trimming and J lost 2 bases; unmatched junction nucleotides: 4. The DNA for the CDR3 is TGTGCCAGCAGTGCCCGACAGGGGACCTACGAGCAGTACTTC. Amino acids: CASSARQGTYEQYF. Together with reference TRBV2 and TRBJ2-7, the CDR3 gives the full variable domain: EPEVTQTPSHQVTQMGQEVILRCVPISNHLYFYWYRQILGQKVEFLVSFYNNEISEKSEIFDDQFSVERPDGSNFTLKIRSTKLEDSAMYFCASSARQGTYEQYFGPGTRLTVT.

The rearrangement joins TRBV9 to TRBJ2-5; D may be TRBD2 (7 bases). The tail of the sequence fits TRBJ2-7 better, so the J call may be wrong. Germline V gene data show CDR1 as SGDLS and CDR2 as YYNGEE. The CDR3 has 15 residues. The CDR3 coding sequence is TGTGCCAGCAGCGTAGGGGGCGGGGGACACTACGAGCAGTACTTC. It yields the protein CASSVGGGGHYEQYF.

This clone was seen once. The chain uses TRBV5-1 and TRBJ1-2; 7 bases line up with TRBD1. The CDR3 is 14 residues long. J was trimmed by 3 bases and V by 2 bases; bases with no gene match: 4. Per the germline V gene, CDR1 is SGHRS and CDR2 is YFSETQ. This CDR3 is CASSFAQGDYGYTF. CDR3 nucleotides: TGCGCCAGCAGCTTTGCCCAGGGGGACTATGGCTACACCTTC.

The rearrangement links TRBV7-6 to TRBJ2-6; possibly TRBD2 for D (6 bases). The CDR3 runs 15 residues. V gave up 5 bases and J gave up 0 bases, with 8 bases separating them. CDR1 SGHVS and CDR2 FNYEAQ come from the germline V gene. CDR3 sequence: CASSAGGSGANVLTF. In nucleotides, the CDR3 is TGTGCCAGCAGCGCCGGGGGCTCTGGGGCCAACGTCCTGACTTTC. Full variable domain (missing parts from reference TRBV7-6 and TRBJ2-6): GAGVSQSPRYKVTKRGQDVALRCDPISGHVSLYWYRQALGQGPEFLTYFNYEAQQDKSGLPNDRFSAERPEGSISTLTIQRTEQRDSAMYRCASSAGGSGANVLTFGAGSRLTVL.

The CDR3 loop reads CASSVGRGLAGWNTGELFF. The CDR3, as DNA: TGTGCCAGCAGCGTAGGCCGAGGACTAGCGGGGTGGAACACCGGGGAGCTGTTTTTT. The chain links TRBV9 to TRBJ2-2; 12 bases are shared with TRBD2. The CDR3 length is 19 residues. Unmatched junction bases numbered 7, after V lost 0 bases and J lost 1 base. Germline V gives CDR1 SGDLS, CDR2 YYNGEE.

The chain joins TRBV15 to TRBJ2-3; D gene unclear. The germline V gene has CDR1 LNHNV and CDR2 YYDKDF (reference sequence). This CDR3 spans 16 amino acids. Trimming removed 0 bases at V and 7 bases at J, with 17 bases between. CDR3 bases: TGTGCCACCAGCAGAGAGGGCCCCTTCAGCATTAATACGCAGTATTTT. Its protein is CATSREGPFSINTQYF.

The rearrangement links TRBV10-2 to TRBJ2-3; maybe TRBD1 (5 bases). The CDR3 length is 15 residues. Germline assignment: CDR1 WSHSY and CDR2 SAAADI. Trimming shortened V by 8 bases and J by 2 bases, and 17 bases separated the two germline ends. The CDR3 sequence: CASAFSQGPTDTQYF. The CDR3 region has the DNA TGCGCCAGCGCCTTCTCCCAGGGCCCCACAGATACGCAGTATTTT.

The chain links TRBV7-2 to TRBJ1-2; D gene unclear. In germline, CDR1 is SGHTA, CDR2 FQGNSA. The CDR3 length is 14 residues. The V gene lost 5 bases and the J gene lost 2 bases, with 12 bases spanning the gap. This CDR3 reads CASSPAVGNYGYTF. The CDR3, as DNA: TGTGCCAGCAGCCCAGCGGTAGGAAACTATGGCTACACCTTC.

The chain employs TRBV5-1 and TRBJ2-7; 9 bases agree with TRBD2. The germline gives CDR1 SGHRS, CDR2 YFSETQ. The V gene end was trimmed by 4 bases and the J gene end by 2 bases; junction bases not matched to a gene: 13. CDR3 length equals 17 residues. CDR3 DNA sequence: TGCGCCAGCAGCCGGGGACTAGCACGGGGGGATACCTACGAGCAGTACTTC. It translates to CASSRGLARGDTYEQYF.

The V and J genes are TRBV7-2 and TRBJ2-2; D may be TRBD2 (6 bases). V gave up 3 bases and J gave up 4 bases, with 12 bases separating them. The germline CDR1 and CDR2 sequences are SGHTA and FQGNSA. This CDR3 spans 15 amino acids. The CDR3: CASSLALAPTGELFF. CDR3 in DNA: TGTGCCAGCAGCTTGGCACTAGCCCCCACCGGGGAGCTGTTTTTT.

The V and J genes are TRBV5-1 and TRBJ1-5; D unclear. This CDR3 is 15 amino acids long. V lost 4 bases to trimming and J lost 9 bases, with 20 bases between them. Germline V gene sequence: CDR1 SGHRS, CDR2 YFSETQ. The CDR3 here is CASSPGIAESGPQHF. CDR3 DNA sequence: TGCGCCAGCAGCCCAGGAATTGCTGAATCAGGGCCCCAGCATTTT.

The chain uses TRBV18 and TRBJ2-7; 10 nucleotides align to TRBD1. Looked up from germline, CDR1 is KGHSH and CDR2 is LQKENI. The CDR3 loop spans 14 amino acids. With 9 bases clipped from V and 2 bases from J, the junction kept 7 bases outside the gene matches. CDR3 bases: TGTGCCAGTTCCGCCGGGACAGGGGCCTACGAGCAGTACTTC. Translation: CASSAGTGAYEQYF.